The 24 T cell receptor beta chains reported below all come from one sample, sequenced in a study of T cell repertoires in cytomegalovirus infection. Their antigens remain unidentified. Using its own MiXCR run on the reads, TCRdb lists one record per CDR3 protein. The repertoire holds roughly 800,000 distinct CDR3 sequences, with approximately 32% as singletons. The input for sequencing was cultured CD8+ T cells from PBMCs, taken from culture after CMV antigen stimulation. These receptors all stem from a human donor in good health (CMV status not recorded). Some clones in this sample may be carry-over from other donors' samples.

This clonotype was detected only a few times. The chain has TRBV29-1 and TRBJ2-5, with unresolved D. The CDR3 spans 13 residues. Germline V gene sequence: CDR1 SQVTM, CDR2 ANQGSEA. V lost 1 base and J lost 5, with 11 bases in between. The CDR3 protein is CSVEGLPEETQYF. CDR3 coding DNA: TGCAGCGTTGAAGGTCTACCCGAGGAGACCCAGTACTTC.

Notes on this clonotype: One junction end does not reproduce the germline sequence, and a read error may be involved. V is TRBV15 and J is TRBJ2-7, with TRBD2 identical over 9 bases. From germline, CDR1 is LNHNV and CDR2 YYDKDF (reference sequence). CDR3 length equals 17 residues. CDR3 in amino acids: CTTSRDPYVAGAYEQYF. The DNA of the CDR3 is TGTACCACCAGCAGAGATCCCTACGTAGCGGGGGCCTACGAGCAGTACTTC. Filled out from reference TRBV15 and TRBJ2-7, the complete variable domain reads DAMVIQNPRYQVTQFGKPVTLSCSQTLNHNVMYWYQQKSSQAPKLLFHYYDKDFNNEADTPDNFQSRRPNTSFCFLDIRSPGLGDTAMYLCTTSRDPYVAGAYEQYFGPGTRLTVT.

The V gene is TRBV28, the J gene TRBJ2-5; D might be TRBD1 (5 bases). There are 15 residues in the CDR3. CDR1 is MDHEN and CDR2 is SYDVKM in the germline V gene. Trimming pared 1 base from V and 2 bases from J, leaving 11 bases between. CDR3 amino acids: CASSLSVGDQETQYF. The CDR3 nucleotides are TGTGCCAGCAGTTTATCGGTAGGGGATCAAGAGACCCAGTACTTC.

Ten or more counts support this clonotype. The V and J genes are TRBV7-2 and TRBJ2-5; 10 positions agree with TRBD2. Trimming at V came to 5 bases and at J to 4 bases, leaving 4 bases not matched to a gene. The CDR3 sequence is 14 residues long. Germline V CDR1 and CDR2: SGHTA, FQGNSA. For the CDR3, the DNA is TGTGCCAGCAGCCTAACTAGCGGGGTAGAGACCCAGTACTTC. This gives the protein CASSLTSGVETQYF.

This chain uses TRBV10-3 with TRBJ2-1; D gene unclear. The CDR3 is made up of 13 amino acids. Germline assignment: CDR1 ENHRY and CDR2 SYGVKD. Trimming removed 5 bases at V and 6 bases at J, with 11 bases between. The chain's CDR3 is CAISTKPGNEQFF. CDR3 in DNA: TGTGCCATCAGTACGAAGCCCGGCAATGAGCAGTTCTTC.

This clonotype was counted at least ten times. V is TRBV6-5 and J is TRBJ2-7; 8 bases match TRBD1. The CDR3 covers 14 residues. Trimming removed 7 bases from V and 0 bases from J; junction bases left unmatched: 5. The V gene's germline CDR1 is MNHEY and CDR2 SVGAGI. The CDR3 reads CASTRTGSSYEQYF. The CDR3 region has the DNA TGTGCCAGCACCCGGACAGGGAGCTCCTACGAGCAGTACTTC.

The V call is TRBV15, the J call TRBJ2-7; D might be TRBD1 (5 bases). With 5 bases removed from V and 1 base from J, the gap between germline ends came to 12 bases. Germline CDR1 and CDR2: LNHNV and YYDKDF (reference sequence). The CDR3 has 14 residues. CDR3 residues: CATSVRGASYEQYV. The CDR3 coding sequence is TGTGCCACCAGCGTACGTGGGGCTTCCTACGAGCAGTACGTC.

This clonotype was recorded a few times. The rearrangement joins TRBV6-2 or TRBV6-3 to TRBJ2-7; the D gene could be TRBD1 or TRBD2 (5 bases each). V shed 6 bases and J shed 1 base, with 13 bases lying between them. Germline CDR1 MNHEY, CDR2 SVGEGT. This CDR3 is built from 14 residues. The DNA for the CDR3 is TGTGCCAGCAGCCGGGACCTTGTTTCCTACGAGCAGTACGTC. It yields the protein CASSRDLVSYEQYV.

V is TRBV20-1 and J is TRBJ1-3; D gene unclear. This CDR3 has 13 residues. V was shortened by 0 bases and J by 0 bases, with 3 bases between the two germline ends. Germline loops: CDR1 DFQATT, CDR2 SNEGSKA (reference sequence). CDR3 amino acids: CSAREDSGNTIYF. In DNA, the CDR3 is TGCAGTGCTAGAGAGGACTCTGGAAACACCATATATTTT.

Written as DNA, the CDR3 is TGTGCCAGCAGTTTATCGAGGACCAAGACCCAGTACTTC. Residues: CASSLSRTKTQYF. The chain recombines TRBV27 with TRBJ2-5; the D is unclear. The CDR3 is 13 amino acids. Per germline, CDR1 MNHEY and CDR2 SMNVEV (reference sequence). Trimming removed 0 bases from V and 6 bases from J, with 8 bases in between.

This chain joins TRBV29-1 and TRBJ1-2, with no clear D. This CDR3 has 11 residues. Trimming cost V 3 bases and J 4 bases, with 6 bases left between them. Looked up from germline, CDR1 is SQVTM and CDR2 is ANQGSEA. The CDR3 DNA reads TGCAGCGTTGATTTCATCTATGGCTACACCTTC. Its translation is CSVDFIYGYTF.

Only a few counts were recorded for this clonotype. This sequence joins TRBV10-3 and TRBJ2-1; D not certain. V lost 3 bases and J lost 8, with 8 bases in between. CDR1 and CDR2 (germline): ENHRY, SYGVKD. CDR3 length: 12 residues. The CDR3 here is CAISDISHEQFF. CDR3 bases: TGTGCCATCAGTGACATCTCCCATGAGCAGTTCTTC.

The rearrangement links TRBV28 to TRBJ1-5, with a possible D match to TRBD1 (5 bases). Trimming cost V 1 base and J 4 bases, with 11 bases left between them. CDR1 is MDHEN and CDR2 is SYDVKM in the germline V gene. This CDR3 region has 15 residues. The CDR3 DNA sequence: TGTGCCAGCAGTTTATTAGGGGCTGATAATCAGCCCCAGCATTTT. It translates to CASSLLGADNQPQHF. The whole variable domain, filled in from reference TRBV28 and TRBJ1-5, reads DVKVTQSSRYLVKRTGEKVFLECVQDMDHENMFWYRQDPGLGLRLIYFSYDVKMKEKGDIPEGYSVSREKKERFSLILESASTNQTSMYLCASSLLGADNQPQHFGDGTRLSIL.

This clonotype was detected ten times or more. The chain carries TRBV28 and TRBJ1-6; TRBD1 might be the D (5 bases). The CDR3 has 14 residues. In germline, CDR1 is MDHEN, CDR2 SYDVKM. V lost 7 bases, J lost 8 bases, and 15 bases lay in between. The CDR3 DNA reads as TGTGCCAGCACCCTGGGGGGATTGGATTCACCCCTCCACTTT. Translated, it gives CASTLGGLDSPLHF.

This clonotype was seen more than once but under ten times. The chain employs TRBV12-5 and TRBJ2-7; TRBD2 matches 9 bases. Germline CDR1 LGHNT, CDR2 FRNRAP. Trimming at V came to 7 bases and at J to 0 bases, leaving 10 bases not matched to a gene. This CDR3 has 16 amino acids. CDR3: CASAPPSSGDSYEQYF. In DNA, the CDR3 is TGTGCTAGTGCCCCCCCCTCTAGCGGGGACTCCTACGAGCAGTACTTC.

The chain's CDR3 is CASSYDNSNQPQHF. CDR3 nucleotides: TGTGCCAGCAGTTACGACAATAGCAATCAGCCCCAGCATTTT. J is TRBJ1-5 and V is TRBV6-1; the D is unclear. There are 14 residues in the CDR3. V was pared by 5 bases and J by 0 bases, with 8 bases between. CDR1 and CDR2 from the germline V gene are MNHNS and SASEGT.

This clonotype appeared many times. This sequence joins TRBV7-9 and TRBJ1-6; the match to TRBD1 covers 10 bases. CDR1 SEHNR and CDR2 FQNEAQ come from the germline V gene (reference sequence). The CDR3 sequence is 15 residues long. J gave up 9 bases and V 7 bases, and 9 bases lay outside the gene matches. Here the CDR3 reads CASTQTGGIGSPLHF. CDR3 DNA sequence: TGTGCCAGCACCCAGACAGGGGGCATCGGTTCACCCCTCCACTTT.

J is TRBJ2-1 and V is TRBV12-3 or TRBV12-4; 10 nucleotides match TRBD1. CDR3 length: 18 amino acids. V lost 1 base, J lost 4 bases, and 10 bases stayed unmatched. CDR3 protein: CASSLDLLDRGMYNEQFF. The DNA for the CDR3 is TGTGCCAGCAGTTTAGACCTTTTGGACAGGGGGATGTACAATGAGCAGTTCTTC.

The sample holds one count of this clonotype. V usage is TRBV6-5 and J usage is TRBJ1-1; 7 bases match TRBD1. The ends lost 8 bases at V and 9 bases at J; junction bases unmatched: 6. The CDR3 totals 11 residues. CDR1 is MNHEY, CDR2 SVGAGI, per germline. CDR3 DNA: TGTGCCAGCGGAGGGGGCGTTAAAGCTTTCTTT. Translated, it gives CASGGGVKAFF.

J is TRBJ2-5 and V is TRBV6-5; tentatively, D is TRBD1 or TRBD2 (5 bases each). Trimming removed 2 bases at V and 5 bases at J, with 27 bases between. Germline assignment: CDR1 MNHEY and CDR2 SVGAGI. This CDR3 contains 19 residues. CDR3 sequence: CASSYTRVRDRGARETQYF. CDR3 coding DNA: TGTGCCAGCAGTTACACGAGGGTCAGGGATCGAGGCGCACGGGAGACCCAGTACTTC.

The chain links TRBV14 to TRBJ2-5; tentative D call: TRBD2 (6 bases). Trimming removed 2 bases from V and 5 bases from J, with 12 bases in between. Per the germline V gene, CDR1 is SGHDN and CDR2 is FVKESK. The CDR3 consists of 14 residues. CDR3 residues: CASSQRGFQETQYF. The CDR3 nucleotides read TGTGCCAGCAGCCAACGGGGGTTTCAGGAGACCCAGTACTTC.

The table lists this clonotype with a few counts. The J gene is TRBJ2-1, the V gene TRBV23-1, with 10 nucleotides matching TRBD2. TRBV23-1 qualifies as an ORF whose function is uncertain. Unmatched junction bases numbered 14, after V lost 11 bases and J lost 7 bases. CDR3 length: 15 residues. The CDR3 coding sequence is TGCGCCTCCCGCACCCAGCGGGGGGGCCGTAATGAGCAGTTCTTC. Translating it yields CASRTQRGGRNEQFF.

This clonotype was observed many times. V gene TRBV5-5 combines with J gene TRBJ1-1, with D perhaps TRBD1 (6 bases). V was cut by 7 bases and J by 1 base, with 8 bases left in between. The CDR3 loop spans 12 amino acids. Germline loops: CDR1 SGHKS, CDR2 YYEKEE (reference sequence). CDR3 sequence reads: CASEGENTEAFF. Here the CDR3 DNA reads TGTGCCAGCGAGGGGGAGAACACTGAAGCTTTCTTT.

V usage is TRBV4-1 and J usage is TRBJ1-2, with 7 bases fitting TRBD1. V lost 1 base and J lost 8; bases outside the gene matches: 13. Germline CDR1 is MGHRA and CDR2 is YSYEKL. The CDR3 totals 16 residues. CDR3 DNA: TGCGCCAGCAGCCAAGCCCCAGACAGGGATTCTCGGGGCTACACCTTC. It codes for CASSQAPDRDSRGYTF.